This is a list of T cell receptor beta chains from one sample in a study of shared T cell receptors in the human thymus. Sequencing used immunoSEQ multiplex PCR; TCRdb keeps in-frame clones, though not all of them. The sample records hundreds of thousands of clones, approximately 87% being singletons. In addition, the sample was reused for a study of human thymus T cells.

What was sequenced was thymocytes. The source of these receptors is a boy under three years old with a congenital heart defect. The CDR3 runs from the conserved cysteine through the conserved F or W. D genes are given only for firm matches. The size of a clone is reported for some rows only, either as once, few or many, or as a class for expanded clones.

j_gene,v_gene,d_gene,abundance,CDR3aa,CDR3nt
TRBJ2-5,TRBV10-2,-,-,CASSGGTQIQETQYF,TGCGCCAGCAGTGGGGGGACTCAGATTCAAGAGACCCAGTACTTC
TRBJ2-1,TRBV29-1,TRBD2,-,CSVPGTSGRAGNEQFF,TGCAGCGTCCCCGGGACTAGCGGGAGGGCGGGGAATGAGCAGTTCTTC
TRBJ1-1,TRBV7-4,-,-,CASSSHRAEDTEAFF,TGTGCCAGCAGCTCCCACAGGGCGGAGGACACTGAAGCTTTCTTT
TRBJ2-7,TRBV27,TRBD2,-,CASSSGLAGVGEQYF,TGTGCCAGCAGTTCCGGGCTAGCGGGAGTCGGCGAGCAGTACTTC
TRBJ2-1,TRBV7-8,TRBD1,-,CASRIDRESYNEQFF,TGTGCCAGCAGAATAGACAGGGAGAGTTACAATGAGCAGTTCTTC
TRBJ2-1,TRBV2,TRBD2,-,CASRASGSSYNEQFF,TGTGCCAGCAGAGCAAGCGGGAGCTCCTACAATGAGCAGTTCTTC
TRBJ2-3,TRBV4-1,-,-,CASSQGRGVAETDTQYF,TGCGCCAGCAGCCAAGGGCGGGGAGTAGCGGAAACAGATACGCAGTATTTT
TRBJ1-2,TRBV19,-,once,CASSIKILDYGYTF,TGTGCCAGTAGTATAAAGATCCTAGACTATGGCTACACCTTC
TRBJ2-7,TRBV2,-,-,CASSERGDYEQYF,TGTGCCAGCAGTGAAAGGGGCGACTACGAGCAGTACTTC
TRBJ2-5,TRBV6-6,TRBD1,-,CASSRTGGYRQETQYF,TGTGCCAGCAGTCGGACAGGGGGCTACCGGCAAGAGACCCAGTACTTC
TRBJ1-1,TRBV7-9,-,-,CASSLERAQGKEDTEAFF,TGTGCCAGCAGCTTAGAAAGGGCCCAGGGGAAGGAAGACACTGAAGCTTTCTTT
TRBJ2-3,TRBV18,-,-,CASSILATDTQYF,TGTGCCAGCTCAATCCTGGCAACAGATACGCAGTATTTT
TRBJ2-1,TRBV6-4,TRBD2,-,CALRILAGVNEQFF,TGTGCCCTTCGGATTTTGGCGGGAGTCAATGAGCAGTTCTTC
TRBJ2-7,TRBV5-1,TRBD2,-,CASSLARPGLGNYEQYF,TGCGCCAGCAGCTTGGCCCGGCCGGGACTAGGGAACTACGAGCAGTACTTC
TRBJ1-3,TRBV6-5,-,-,CASRAAGLAGNTIYF,TGTGCCAGCAGAGCCGCAGGGTTGGCTGGAAACACCATATATTTT
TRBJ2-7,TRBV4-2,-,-,CASSQPLAEVRDEQYF,TGTGCCAGCAGCCAGCCGCTAGCAGAGGTTAGGGACGAGCAGTACTTC
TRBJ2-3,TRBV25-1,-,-,CASSEVGRENLPDTQYF,TGTGCCAGCAGTGAGGTAGGGCGGGAAAATCTCCCAGATACGCAGTATTTT
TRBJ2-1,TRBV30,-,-,CAWSVPKRPSRYNEQFF,TGTGCCTGGAGTGTACCGAAGCGCCCGAGTAGGTACAATGAGCAGTTCTTC
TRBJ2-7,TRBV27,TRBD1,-,CASRGTGPEYEQYF,TGTGCCAGCAGGGGGACAGGCCCCGAATACGAGCAGTACTTC
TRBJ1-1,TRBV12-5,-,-,CASGDKDRNTEAFF,TGTGCTAGTGGGGATAAAGACAGGAACACTGAAGCTTTCTTT
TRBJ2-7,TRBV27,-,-,CASSARQEVSYEQYF,TGTGCCAGCAGTGCCAGGCAGGAGGTCTCCTACGAGCAGTACTTC
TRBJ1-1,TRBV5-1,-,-,CASSPLARNRDTEAFF,TGCGCCAGCAGCCCATTGGCCCGAAACAGGGACACTGAAGCTTTCTTT
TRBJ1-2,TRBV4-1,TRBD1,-,CASSRDRVDGYTF,TGCGCCAGCAGCCGGGACAGGGTAGATGGCTACACCTTC
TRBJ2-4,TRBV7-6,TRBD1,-,CASSFQQGIAKNIQYF,TGTGCCAGCAGCTTTCAACAGGGGATAGCCAAAAACATTCAGTACTTC
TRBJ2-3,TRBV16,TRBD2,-,CASSPADNGGRSTDTQYF,TGTGCCAGCAGCCCCGCGGATAACGGGGGGAGAAGCACAGATACGCAGTATTTT
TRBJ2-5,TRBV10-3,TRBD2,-,CAISEVSGSLETQYF,TGTGCCATCAGTGAGGTTAGCGGGAGTTTAGAGACCCAGTACTTC
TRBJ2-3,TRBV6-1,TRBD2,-,CASSEGEGTANPSTDTQYF,TGTGCCAGCAGTGAAGGGGAGGGAACGGCCAATCCTAGCACAGATACGCAGTATTTT